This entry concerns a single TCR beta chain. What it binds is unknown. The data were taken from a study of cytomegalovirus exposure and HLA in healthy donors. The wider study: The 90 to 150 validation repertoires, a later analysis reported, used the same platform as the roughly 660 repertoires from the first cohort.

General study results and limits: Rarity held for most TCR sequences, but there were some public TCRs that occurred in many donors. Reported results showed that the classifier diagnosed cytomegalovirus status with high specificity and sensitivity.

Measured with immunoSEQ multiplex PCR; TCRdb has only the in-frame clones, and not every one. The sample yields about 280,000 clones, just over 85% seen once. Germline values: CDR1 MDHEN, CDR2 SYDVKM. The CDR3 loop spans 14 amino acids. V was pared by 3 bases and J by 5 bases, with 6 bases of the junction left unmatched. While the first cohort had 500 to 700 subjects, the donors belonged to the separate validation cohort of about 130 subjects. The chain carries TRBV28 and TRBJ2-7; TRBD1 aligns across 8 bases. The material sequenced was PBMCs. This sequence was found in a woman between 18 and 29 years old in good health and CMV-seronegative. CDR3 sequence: CASSFARGLNEQYF. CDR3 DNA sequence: TGTGCCAGCAGTTTTGCCAGGGGGCTCAACGAGCAGTACTTC.